This T cell receptor beta chain originates from a study of blood T cell repertoires in COVID-19. Overall study context: Acute and convalescent COVID-19 specimens originated in the United States, Italy and Spain. In each case, the material was cDNA or gDNA derived from T cells, B-cell-depleted T cells, or PBMCs.

V lost 4 bases to trimming and J lost 0 bases, with 13 bases between them. Germline V gene sequence: CDR1 KGHSH, CDR2 LQKENI. The CDR3 is 17 amino acids. This clone was seen only a few times. Assay used: immunoSEQ multiplex PCR; TCRdb lists only in-frame clones, some missing. The sample includes 150,000 to 200,000 clones, around 85% of them seen just once. The source of this sequence is an older woman with acute or convalescent COVID-19. The V and J genes are TRBV18 and TRBJ2-6, with D maybe TRBD1 (5 bases). Source material: peripheral blood. DNA of the CDR3: TGTGCCAGCTCACAATCAGGGATTAGCTCTGGGGCCAACGTCCTGACTTTC. Amino acid sequence: CASSQSGISSGANVLTF.